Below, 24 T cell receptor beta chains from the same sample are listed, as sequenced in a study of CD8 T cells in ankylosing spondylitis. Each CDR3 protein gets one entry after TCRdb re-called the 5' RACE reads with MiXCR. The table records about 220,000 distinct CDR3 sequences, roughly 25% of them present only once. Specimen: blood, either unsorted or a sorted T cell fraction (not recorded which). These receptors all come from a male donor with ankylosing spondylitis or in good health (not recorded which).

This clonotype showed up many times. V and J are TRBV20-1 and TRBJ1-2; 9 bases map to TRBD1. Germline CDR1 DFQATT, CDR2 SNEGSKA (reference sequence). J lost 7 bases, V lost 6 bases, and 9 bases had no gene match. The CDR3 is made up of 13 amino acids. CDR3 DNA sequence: TGCAGTGCGCAAGGGGGACAGGGAGCTGGCTACACCTTC. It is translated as CSAQGGQGAGYTF.

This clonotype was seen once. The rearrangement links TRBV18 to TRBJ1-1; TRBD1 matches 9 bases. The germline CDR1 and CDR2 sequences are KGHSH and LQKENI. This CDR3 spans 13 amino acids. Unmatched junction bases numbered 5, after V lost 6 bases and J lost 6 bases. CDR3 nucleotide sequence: TGTGCCAGCTCTCCCGGGACAGGGTCTGAAGCTTTCTTT. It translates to CASSPGTGSEAFF.

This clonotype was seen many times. The CDR3 DNA reads as TGCAGCGTTGCGAGGGCGTACTACAATGAGCAGTTCTTC. This translates into CSVARAYYNEQFF. This chain links TRBV29-1 with TRBJ2-1, with a weak D call TRBD2 (5 bases). V lost 4 bases, J lost 3 bases, and 10 bases lay in between. This CDR3 region has 13 residues. Germline loops: CDR1 SQVTM, CDR2 ANQGSEA.

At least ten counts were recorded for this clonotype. The CDR3 region has the DNA TGTGCCAGCACCCTGGTCCGGGAGACCCAGTACTTC. It codes for CASTLVRETQYF. The chain employs TRBV28 and TRBJ2-5; D ambiguous. The CDR3 is 12 residues long. Germline-derived CDR1 and CDR2 are MDHEN and SYDVKM. Trimming cost V 7 bases and J 5 bases, with 11 bases left between them. Full variable domain (missing parts from reference TRBV28 and TRBJ2-5): DVKVTQSSRYLVKRTGEKVFLECVQDMDHENMFWYRQDPGLGLRLIYFSYDVKMKEKGDIPEGYSVSREKKERFSLILESASTNQTSMYLCASTLVRETQYFGPGTRLLVL.

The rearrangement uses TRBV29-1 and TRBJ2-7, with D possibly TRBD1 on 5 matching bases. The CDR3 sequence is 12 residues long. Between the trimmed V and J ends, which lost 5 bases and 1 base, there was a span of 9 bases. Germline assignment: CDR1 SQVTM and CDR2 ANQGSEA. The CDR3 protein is CSVQGRSYEQYF. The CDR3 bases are TGCAGCGTTCAGGGCCGTTCCTACGAGCAGTACTTC.

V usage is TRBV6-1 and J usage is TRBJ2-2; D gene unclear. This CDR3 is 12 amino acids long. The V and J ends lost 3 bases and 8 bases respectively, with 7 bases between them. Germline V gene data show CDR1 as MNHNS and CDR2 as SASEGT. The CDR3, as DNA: TGTGCCAGCAGTGATAGGTCTGGGGAGCTGTTTTTT. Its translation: CASSDRSGELFF.

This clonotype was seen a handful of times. The chain's CDR3 is CSVAGASEKLFF. The CDR3 DNA reads TGCAGCGTTGCAGGGGCAAGTGAAAAACTGTTTTTT. The gene calls are TRBV29-1 and TRBJ1-4; tentative D call: TRBD1 (6 bases). CDR1 SQVTM and CDR2 ANQGSEA come from the germline V gene. V was pared by 4 bases and J by 7 bases, with 10 bases between. The CDR3 length is 12 residues.

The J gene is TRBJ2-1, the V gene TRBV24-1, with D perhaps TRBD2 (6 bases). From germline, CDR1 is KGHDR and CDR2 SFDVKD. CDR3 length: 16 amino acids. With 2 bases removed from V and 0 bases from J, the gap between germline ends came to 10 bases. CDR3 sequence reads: CATSDSSGPSYNEQFF. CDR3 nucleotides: TGTGCCACCAGTGATTCGAGCGGGCCCTCCTACAATGAGCAGTTCTTC.

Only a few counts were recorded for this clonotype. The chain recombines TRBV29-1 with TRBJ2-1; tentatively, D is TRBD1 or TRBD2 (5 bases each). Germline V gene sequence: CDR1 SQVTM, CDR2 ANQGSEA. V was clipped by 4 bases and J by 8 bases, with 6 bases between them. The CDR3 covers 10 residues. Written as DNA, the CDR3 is TGCAGCGTTGTGGGGGATGAGCAGTTCTTC. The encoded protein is CSVVGDEQFF.

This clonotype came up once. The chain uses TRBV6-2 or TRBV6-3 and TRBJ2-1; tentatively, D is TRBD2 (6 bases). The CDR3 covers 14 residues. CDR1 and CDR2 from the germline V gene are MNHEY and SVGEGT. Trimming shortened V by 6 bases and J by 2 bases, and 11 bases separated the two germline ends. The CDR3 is CASSRLGPYNEQFF. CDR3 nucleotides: TGTGCCAGCAGCCGACTAGGTCCCTACAATGAGCAGTTCTTC.

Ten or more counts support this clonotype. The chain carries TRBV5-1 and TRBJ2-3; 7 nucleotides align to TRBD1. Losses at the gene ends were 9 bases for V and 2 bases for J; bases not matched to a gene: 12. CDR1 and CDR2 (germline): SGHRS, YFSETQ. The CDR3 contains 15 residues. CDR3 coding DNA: TGCGCCACCCGCCCCCCGGGGACAGACACAGATACGCAGTATTTT. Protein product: CATRPPGTDTDTQYF. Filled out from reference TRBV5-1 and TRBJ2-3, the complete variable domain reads KAGVTQTPRYLIKTRGQQVTLSCSPISGHRSVSWYQQTPGQGLQFLFEYFSETQRNKGNFPGRFSGRQFSNSRSEMNVSTLELGDSALYLCATRPPGTDTDTQYFGPGTRLTVL.

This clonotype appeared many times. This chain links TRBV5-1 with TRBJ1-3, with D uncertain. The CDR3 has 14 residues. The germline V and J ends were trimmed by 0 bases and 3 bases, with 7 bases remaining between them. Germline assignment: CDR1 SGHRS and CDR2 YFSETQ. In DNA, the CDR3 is TGCGCCAGCAGCTTGGAGGGTATTGGAAACACCATATATTTT. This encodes CASSLEGIGNTIYF.

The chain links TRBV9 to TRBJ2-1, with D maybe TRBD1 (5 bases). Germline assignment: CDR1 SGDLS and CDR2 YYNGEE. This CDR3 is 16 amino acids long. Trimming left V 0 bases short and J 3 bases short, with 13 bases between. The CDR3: CASSVAAGIGYNEQFF. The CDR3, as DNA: TGTGCCAGCAGCGTAGCCGCAGGGATAGGCTACAATGAGCAGTTCTTC.

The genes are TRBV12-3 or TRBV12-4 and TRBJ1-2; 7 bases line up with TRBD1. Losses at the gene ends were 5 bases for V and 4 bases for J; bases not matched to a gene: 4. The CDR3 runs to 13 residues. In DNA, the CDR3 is TGTGCCAGCAGTGTTCGGGACAGCTATGGCTACACCTTC. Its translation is CASSVRDSYGYTF.

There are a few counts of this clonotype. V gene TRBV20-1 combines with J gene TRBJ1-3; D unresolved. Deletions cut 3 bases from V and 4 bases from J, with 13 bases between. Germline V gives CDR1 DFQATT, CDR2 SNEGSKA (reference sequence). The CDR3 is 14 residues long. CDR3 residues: CSARGTTGGNTIYF. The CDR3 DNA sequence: TGCAGTGCTAGGGGTACGACGGGAGGAAACACCATATATTTT.

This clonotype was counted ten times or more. Written as DNA, the CDR3 is TGTGCCAGCAGTCCCAGGGGGGCGCGGAATGAGCAGTTCTTC. It is translated as CASSPRGARNEQFF. The chain uses TRBV28 and TRBJ2-1, with D possibly being TRBD1 (7 bases). Germline CDR1 is MDHEN and CDR2 is SYDVKM. V was cut by 5 bases and J by 7 bases, with 15 bases left in between. This CDR3 is built from 14 residues.

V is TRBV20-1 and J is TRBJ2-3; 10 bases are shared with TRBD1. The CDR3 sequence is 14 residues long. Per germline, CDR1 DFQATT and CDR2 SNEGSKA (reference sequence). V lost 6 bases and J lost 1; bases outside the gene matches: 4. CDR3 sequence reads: CSAQDRGGTDTQYF. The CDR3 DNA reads TGCAGTGCACAGGACAGGGGGGGCACAGATACGCAGTATTTT.

The CDR3 reads CASSPDRGDEQFF. CDR3 DNA sequence: TGTGCCAGCAGCCCAGATAGGGGAGATGAGCAGTTCTTC. This rearrangement joins TRBV7-9 to TRBJ2-1; either TRBD1 or TRBD2 may fit D (5 bases each). V was shortened by 5 bases and J by 8 bases, with 13 bases between the two germline ends. The CDR3 length is 13 residues. Germline CDR1 SEHNR, CDR2 FQNEAQ (reference sequence).

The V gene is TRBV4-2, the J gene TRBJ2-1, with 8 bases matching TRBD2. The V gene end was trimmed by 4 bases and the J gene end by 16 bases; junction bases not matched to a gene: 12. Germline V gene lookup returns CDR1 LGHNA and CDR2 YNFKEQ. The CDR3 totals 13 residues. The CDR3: CASSLGEPTSAFF. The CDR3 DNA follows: TGTGCCAGCAGCCTTGGGGAACCGACTAGCGCCTTCTTC.

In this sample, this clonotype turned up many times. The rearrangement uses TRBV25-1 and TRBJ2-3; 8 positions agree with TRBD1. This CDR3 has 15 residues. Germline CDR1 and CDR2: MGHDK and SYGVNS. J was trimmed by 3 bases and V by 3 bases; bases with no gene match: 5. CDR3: CASSDSGGITDTQYF. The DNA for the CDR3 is TGTGCCAGCAGTGACTCAGGGGGCATAACAGATACGCAGTATTTT.

The CDR3 nucleotides read TGTGCCAGCTCCGACGGTTGGGCAACTAATGAAAAACTGTTTTTT. Its translation: CASSDGWATNEKLFF. The V call is TRBV18, the J call TRBJ1-4; unclear D gene. This CDR3 spans 15 amino acids. The V end lost 6 bases, the J end lost 0 bases, and 11 bases lay between the germline ends. Looked up from germline, CDR1 is KGHSH and CDR2 is LQKENI.

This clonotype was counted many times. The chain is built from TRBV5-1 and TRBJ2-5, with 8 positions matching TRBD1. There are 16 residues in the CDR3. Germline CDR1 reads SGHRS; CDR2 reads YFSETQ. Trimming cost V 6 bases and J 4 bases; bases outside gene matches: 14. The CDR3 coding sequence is TGCGCCAGCACCTCCCTTGGACAGGGCAGGGGAGAGACCCAGTACTTC. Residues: CASTSLGQGRGETQYF.

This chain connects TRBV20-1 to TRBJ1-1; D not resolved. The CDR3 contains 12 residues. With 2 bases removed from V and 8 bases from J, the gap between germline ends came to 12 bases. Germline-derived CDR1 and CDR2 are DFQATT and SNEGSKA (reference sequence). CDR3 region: CSARRSRSEAFF. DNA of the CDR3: TGCAGTGCTAGAAGGTCGAGGTCCGAAGCTTTCTTT.

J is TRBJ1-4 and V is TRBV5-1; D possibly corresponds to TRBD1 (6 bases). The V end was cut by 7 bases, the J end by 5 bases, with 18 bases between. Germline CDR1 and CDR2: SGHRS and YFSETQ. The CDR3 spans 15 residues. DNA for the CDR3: TGCGCCAGCGGCCGGGACGGACAGAAGAATGAAAAACTGTTTTTT. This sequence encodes CASGRDGQKNEKLFF.